One TCR beta chain is described in this entry. No antigen is known for it. This record belongs to a study of T cell responses to AZD1222 COVID-19 vaccine. Findings and caveats of the study: Baseline serology detected seropositivity in only six AZD1222 recipients. Once two AZD1222 doses were given, Spike-specific TCR breadth and depth went up. Among spike-specific TCRs, nearly half reportedly target unmutated variant regions.

CDR1 SGHNT and CDR2 YYREEE come from the germline V gene (reference sequence). The CDR3 totals 13 residues. Trimming pared 4 bases from V and 2 bases from J, leaving 9 bases between. Assay: immunoSEQ multiplex PCR; the TCRdb copy retains only in-frame clones and omits some. The sample consists of around 150,000 clones, roughly 88% of them appearing once. This chain connects TRBV5-4 to TRBJ1-2, with D unclear. The source of this sequence is an adult who received the AZD1222 COVID-19 vaccine. This specimen was peripheral blood, taken 28 days after the second AZD1222 dose. CDR3 in amino acids: CASSKDLNYGYTF. The CDR3 DNA follows: TGTGCCAGCAGCAAGGACCTCAACTATGGCTACACCTTC.